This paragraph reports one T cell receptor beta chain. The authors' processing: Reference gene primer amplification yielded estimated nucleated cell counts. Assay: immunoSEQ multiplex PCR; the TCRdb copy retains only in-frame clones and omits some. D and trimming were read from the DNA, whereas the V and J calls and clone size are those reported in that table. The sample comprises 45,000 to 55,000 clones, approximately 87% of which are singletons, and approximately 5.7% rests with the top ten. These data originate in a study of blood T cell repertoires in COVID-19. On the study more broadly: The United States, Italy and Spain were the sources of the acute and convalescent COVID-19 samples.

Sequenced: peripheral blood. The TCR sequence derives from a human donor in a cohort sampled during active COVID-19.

CDR3 loop: CASSLAGTRDTGELFF. CDR3 nucleotide sequence: TGCGCCAGCAGCTTGGCCGGGACAAGAGACACCGGGGAGCTGTTTTTT. This chain links TRBV5-1 with TRBJ2-2, with D perhaps TRBD1 (6 bases). Trimming pared 0 bases from V and 3 bases from J, leaving 12 bases between. Germline loops: CDR1 SGHRS, CDR2 YFSETQ. The CDR3 covers 16 residues.